Below are 5 T cell receptor beta chains sequenced from a single sample in a study of blood T cell repertoires in COVID-19. Assay: immunoSEQ multiplex PCR; the TCRdb copy retains only in-frame clones and omits some. The sample holds roughly 81,000 clones; approximately 83% are singletons and the top ten take more than 2%. The specimen sequenced was peripheral blood. The receptors come from a woman aged 70-85 years with acute or convalescent COVID-19.

V usage is TRBV2 and J usage is TRBJ2-1, with TRBD2 matching over 9 bases. CDR3 size: 15 residues. The germline V gene encodes CDR1 SNHLY and CDR2 FYNNEI. V lost 2 bases to trimming and J lost 1 base; unmatched junction nucleotides: 0. The CDR3, as DNA: TGTGCCAGCAGTGAACTAGCGGGGTCCTACAATGAGCAGTTCTTC. This codes for CASSELAGSYNEQFF.

This clone was detected once. The chain links TRBV11-3 to TRBJ1-2, with 7 bases that match TRBD1. Germline V gives CDR1 SGHNT, CDR2 YENEEA. Losses at the gene ends were 5 bases for V and 10 bases for J; bases not matched to a gene: 7. The CDR3 loop spans 12 amino acids. The CDR3 loop is CASSLGTANYTF. CDR3 in DNA: TGTGCCAGCAGCCTTGGGACAGCGAACTACACCTTC. Complete variable domain (other parts from reference TRBV11-3 and TRBJ1-2): EAGVVQSPRYKIIEKKQPVAFWCNPISGHNTLYWYLQNLGQGPELLIRYENEEAVDDSQLPKDRFSAERLKGVDSTLKIQPAELGDSAVYLCASSLGTANYTFGSGTRLTVV.

The rearrangement uses TRBV10-2 and TRBJ2-3; 15 positions match TRBD2. This CDR3 is 15 amino acids long. V was clipped by 5 bases and J by 5 bases; unmatched bases: 2. Germline values: CDR1 WSHSY, CDR2 SAAADI. The chain's CDR3 is CASSRTSGGEDTQYF. DNA for the CDR3: TGCGCCAGCAGTCGGACTAGCGGGGGGGAAGATACGCAGTATTTT.

This chain links TRBV30 with TRBJ1-1; TRBD1 might be the D (6 bases). This CDR3 contains 15 residues. From germline, CDR1 is GTSNPN and CDR2 SVGIG (reference sequence). Trimming took 0 bases from V and 4 from J, leaving 15 bases between them. The CDR3 sequence is CAWSVTSIGGTEAFF. CDR3 nucleotide sequence: TGTGCCTGGAGTGTGACCAGCATAGGGGGCACTGAAGCTTTCTTT.

The rearrangement links TRBV6-5 to TRBJ2-3, with 10 nucleotides matching TRBD2. V lost 0 bases to trimming and J lost 5 bases; unmatched junction nucleotides: 2. This CDR3 is 15 amino acids long. In germline, CDR1 is MNHEY, CDR2 SVGAGI. CDR3 sequence (DNA): TGTGCCAGCAGTTACTCTAGCGGGGGGAAAGATACGCAGTATTTT. Protein: CASSYSSGGKDTQYF.